The entry below describes one TCR beta chain. Its antigen is unknown. The sample belongs to a study of B cell selection in AIRE deficiency. Study observations and caveats: Tconv and Treg cells from AIRE-deficient patients resembled healthy donors in TCRBV usage, CDR3 length and diversity. Shorter CDR3s marked shared Treg sequences, biased toward few non-templated insertions. Only about 10% of over 3,000 shared Treg sequences were patient-specific; 31.6% healthy-specific.

The assay was immunoSEQ multiplex PCR, and TCRdb's table has in-frame clones only and misses some. The table lists some 22,000 clones, approximately 96% of them singletons. This CDR3 region has 12 residues. V was pared by 4 bases and J by 3 bases, with 6 bases between. Germline values: CDR1 SGDLS, CDR2 YYNGEE. The sorted conventional CD4 T cells were gated as CD4+CD127+. Source material: CD4+CD127+ conventional T cells sorted from PBMCs. This TCR derives from a human donor in good health. V usage is TRBV9 and J usage is TRBJ2-3; D is undetermined. The CDR3 here is CASSIVTDTQYF. DNA for the CDR3: TGTGCCAGCAGCATAGTGACAGATACGCAGTATTTT.